This paragraph reports one T cell receptor (beta chain). These data belong to a study of blood T cell repertoires in COVID-19. In the study overall: Some COVID-19 samples were acute and others convalescent; all came from the United States, Italy and Spain. In each case, the material was cDNA or gDNA derived from T cells, B-cell-depleted T cells, or PBMCs.

Here immunoSEQ multiplex PCR was the method, and the copy in TCRdb shows in-frame clones only, minus some. Counted here are fewer than 500,000 clones, 86% occurring once; the ten biggest clones make up 1.4% to 1.5%. Germline values: CDR1 MNHEY, CDR2 SVGAGI. CDR3 length equals 13 residues. The V gene lost 7 bases and the J gene lost 3 bases, with 9 bases spanning the gap. V is TRBV6-5 and J is TRBJ1-4; D is possibly TRBD1 (6 bases). Sequenced input: peripheral blood. This clonotype originated in a young woman with active or convalescent COVID-19. The CDR3 sequence is CASTSGANEKLFF. In DNA form, the CDR3 reads TGTGCCAGCACATCAGGGGCTAATGAAAAACTGTTTTTT.